This T cell receptor (beta chain) was recorded in a study of blood T cells in healthy people across ages. With 3 bases clipped from V and 7 bases from J, the junction kept 7 bases outside the gene matches. CDR1 is DFQATT and CDR2 is SNEGSKA in the germline V gene (reference sequence). This CDR3 contains 13 residues. A sample-barcoded 5' primer and a J-beta primer mix were used in a second PCR of roughly 7 to 11 cycles. MiXCR, run by TCRdb on the 5' RACE reads, gives a single entry per CDR3 protein. The table has hundreds of thousands of distinct CDR3 sequences, around 30% seen once. This clonotype was seen many times.

Sample: blood. The chain is built from TRBV20-1 and TRBJ2-5, with 8 bases fitting TRBD1. The TCR comes from a woman aged 80 or over in good health. This chain's CDR3 is CSARDREVGTQYF. The CDR3 nucleotides are TGCAGTGCTAGGGACAGGGAGGTCGGGACCCAGTACTTC.